This T cell receptor beta chain comes out of a study of shared clonotypes between healthy human individuals (dated by TCRdb to the early 2020s). At the level of the whole study: The cohort included three men and two women between 18 and 49 years of age. Different laboratories and diverse techniques were used to prepare libraries and sequence TCR repertoires, to increase sequencing depth and limit assay-specific biases. Blood TCR repertoires of five healthy adults were deeply sequenced to estimate repertoire size and the extent of clonotype sharing between individuals. For each donor, CD4 naive and CD4 memory were each run on three plates, CD8 naive on two plates, and CD8 memory on one plate. Each donor's leukapheresis produced roughly between roughly 0.85 and 10 billion PBMCs. On the study overall, not on this receptor specifically: About 5% of naive CD4, 3.5% of naive CD8, 2.3% of memory CD4, and about 0.4% of memory CD8 clonotypes were shared across four donors. Even with the large sequencing depth, rarefaction of the sorted-subset datasets indicated that sequencing was incomplete. Sampling was restricted to blood, and TCR repertoires in tissue are likely to differ from TCR repertoires in blood. Larger estimated clonotype richness was generally found for naive subsets than for memory subsets. The small number of donors limited the genetic and exposure-history diversity represented. Pairwise subsampling indicated that sequencing depth was expected to affect the degree of clonotype sharing among donors. Clonotypes shared by all four sorted-subset donors showed higher generation probabilities than non-shared clonotypes.

The donors were healthy, HIV-negative adults with no recently reported acute infections or vaccinations. Every donor was a Caucasian adult living in Nashville, Tennessee, USA. Magnetic negative selection was used to enrich CD4+ T cells, after which naive cells were positively selected on CD45RA and the negative fraction became the memory subset. After blood collection by leukapheresis, PBMCs were isolated using Ficoll-Histopaque density gradient centrifugation and then cryopreserved in the vapor phase of liquid nitrogen. Purity and quantity of every magnetically sorted T cell population were checked by analytical flow cytometry. Genomic DNA was isolated from each sorted fraction and quantified by UV absorbance on a Nanodrop 2000c. Its CDR3 holds 14 amino acids, cysteine through phenylalanine. Kept here is only the CDR3 DNA, which spans 42 bases and is read in frame from base 1. Cut back by 0 bases and 8 bases, the V and J ends lie 11 bases apart. The germline V gene encodes CDR1 SGHNT and CDR2 YYREEE (reference sequence).

TCR CDR3 regions were amplified from genomic DNA by multiplex PCR using the deep immunoSEQ assay. Extracted genomic DNA from each cell subset was spread evenly across all wells of several immunoSEQ 96-well plates, with each plate serving as a replicate. For sorted subsets, around 200 ng genomic DNA, equal to 30,000 or so T cell genomes, was loaded into each replicate PCR. Purified libraries were quantified with a Qubit 3.0 fluorometer, sized on a Bioanalyzer 2100, and re-quantified with the KAPA Library Quantification kit. Every immunoSEQ 96-well plate was sequenced on a separate single-read 150-cycle Illumina NextSeq 550 flow cell. In the authors' own workflow: Because the immunoSEQ output held only junctional sequences and lacked quality scores, the filtering could not match the filtering applied to full-length reads. Sequences were annotated with PyIR, a Python wrapper for IgBLAST v1.9, using IMGT germline references to assign V/J genes and CDR3. Any read was removed if the V/J assignment was weak (E-value above 1e-6), the CDR3 was missing, or the read contained stop codons, out-of-frame junctions, or ambiguous translated residues. V3J clonotypes were defined as sequences sharing an identical inferred V gene, J gene, and CDR3 amino acid sequence. Percentage overlap between repertoires was calculated by dividing the number of shared unique clonotypes by the size of the smaller repertoire. Three approaches were used to assess repertoire richness: RTK rarefaction, the Chao1 estimator, and Recon v2.1 estimates of unobserved clonotypes. For all TCRbeta clonotypes obtained by the gDNA method from a few donors, generation probabilities were computed with OLGA. This immuneACCESS table, as held by TCRdb, lists in-frame sequences with V and J called but not all clones. Of the missing ones, under half trace to an unresolved V gene in checked studies; the others have no known cause. The V and J calls and clone size come from that table; D and trimming were worked out from the DNA. Present in this sample are 2 million to 2.5 million clones, roughly 95% of which were seen just once. The top ten hold roughly 0.13% of the sample.

As to this clone: The clone's antigen remains unknown. The record has no base qualities; no much larger clone is one base away.

This clonotype originated in a man younger than 30 in good health. The sequence joins TRBV5-4 to TRBJ1-4; 6 matching bases give a weak D call of TRBD1. Sequencing was performed on naive CD4+ T cells sorted from blood. The cell subset or site label of this sample denotes: CD45RA+ positively selected. The DNA sequence reads TGTGCCAGCAGCTTGGCCAGGGGAGGGGAAAAACTGTTTTTT. Translated, it gives CASSLARGGEKLFF.